This T cell receptor (beta chain) was captured by sequencing in a study of cytomegalovirus exposure and HLA in healthy donors. Primers for the PCR totalled 60 Vbeta and 13 Jbeta. Generated by immunoSEQ multiplex PCR, the TCRdb table keeps only in-frame clones and is missing some. The sample has about 190,000 clones; about 77% are singletons. Germline CDR1 is SGHTA and CDR2 is FQGNSA. J gave up 4 bases and V 4 bases, and 6 bases lay outside the gene matches. This CDR3 is 15 amino acids long. The sequence was collected from a woman in her thirties in good health and CMV-seropositive. Sequencing was performed on PBMCs. The J gene is TRBJ2-5, the V gene TRBV7-2; 10 bases line up with TRBD1. This CDR3 reads CASSSRDRGGETQYF. The CDR3 region has the DNA TGTGCCAGCAGCTCTCGGGACAGGGGCGGAGAGACCCAGTACTTC.